This TCR beta chain stems from a study of vaccination and CD4 T cells after COVID-19. CDR3 length: 14 amino acids. The germline CDR1 and CDR2 sequences are SNHLY and FYNNEI. V was cut by 6 bases and J by 0 bases, with 8 bases left in between. Details on this clonotype: The antigen remains undetermined.

An Oncomine TCR Beta short-read assay was used to sequence the DNA from cultured CD4+ T cells. TCRdb fed the PCR reads into MiXCR, producing one record per CDR3 protein. The table has approximately 12,000 distinct CDR3 sequences, around 40% seen once; the top ten hold roughly a quarter. Stated treatment: approximately 11-day PBMC culture with coronavirus spike peptide pools or control peptides (ViraFEST assay). The sample was cultured CD4+ T cells from blood. The sequence derives from a human donor with COVID-19. The rearrangement joins TRBV2 to TRBJ2-2; D could derive from TRBD1 or TRBD2 (5 bases each). The chain's CDR3 is CASSEGSNTGELFF. The CDR3 DNA reads as TGTGCCAGCAGCGAGGGGTCGAACACCGGGGAGCTGTTTTTT.